Detailed here is one T cell receptor beta chain. The sample belongs to a study of blood T cell repertoires in COVID-19. Assay: immunoSEQ multiplex PCR; the TCRdb copy retains only in-frame clones and omits some. This repertoire shows about 91,000 clones, about 88% found once; its top ten account for less than 6%. The CDR3 has 16 residues. In germline, CDR1 is SGDLS, CDR2 YYNGEE. V dropped 3 bases and J dropped 4; count of bases not matched to a gene: 9. The sequence was collected from a woman of 80 years or more with active COVID-19. Sample: peripheral blood. The genes are TRBV9 and TRBJ2-1, with TRBD1 identical over 8 bases. The CDR3 loop reads CASSDVDRVMYNEQFF. The CDR3 region has the DNA TGTGCCAGCAGCGATGTGGACAGGGTTATGTACAATGAGCAGTTCTTC. The variable domain in full, completed from reference TRBV9 and TRBJ2-1, reads DSGVTQTPKHLITATGQRVTLRCSPRSGDLSVYWYQQSLDQGLQFLIQYYNGEERAKGNILERFSAQQFPDLHSELNLSSLELGDSALYFCASSDVDRVMYNEQFFGPGTRLTVL.